This T cell receptor (beta chain) comes out of a study of patients and donors after allogeneic stem cell transplantation. A few counts support this clonotype. MiXCR, applied by TCRdb to the RT-PCR reads, yields one record per CDR3 protein. The data hold fewer than 12,000 distinct CDR3 sequences, with roughly a fifth observed a single time. Looked up from germline, CDR1 is SGHDT and CDR2 is YYEEEE. V lost 1 base and J lost 8, with 6 bases in between. The length of the CDR3 is 11 residues. The TCR originated in a human donor who was either an allogeneic HSCT recipient or a stem cell or donor lymphocyte infusion donor (not recorded which). It is not recorded whose cells these are; they may come from a transplant donor. The gene calls are TRBV5-6 and TRBJ1-1; D gene uncertain. Sequencing was carried out using blood, either unsorted or a sorted T cell fraction (not recorded which). The DNA for the CDR3 is TGTGCCAGCAGCTTGTTCGCAGAAGCTTTCTTT. This encodes CASSLFAEAFF.